This T cell receptor beta chain was profiled in a study of blood T cell repertoires in COVID-19. Study context: Samples representing acute and convalescent COVID-19 were sourced from the United States, Italy and Spain. Sources were T cells, B-cell-depleted T cells, or PBMCs; the material itself was cDNA or gDNA.

Under the authors' procedure: Counts of nucleated cells, estimated from reference gene primer amplification, were obtained. Generated by immunoSEQ multiplex PCR, the TCRdb table keeps only in-frame clones and is missing some. D and trimming were read from the DNA, whereas the V and J calls and clone size are those reported in that table. The table records about 190,000 clones, about 81% of them present only once. Germline assignment: CDR1 LGHDT and CDR2 YNNKEL (reference sequence). Trimming took off 0 bases at V and 0 bases at J, with 21 bases between the two ends. This CDR3 spans 19 amino acids. A few counts support this clone.

The chain has TRBV3-1 (or the pseudogene TRBV3-2) and TRBJ2-7; D call uncertain. This clonotype originated in a man aged 30 to 45 with active or convalescent COVID-19. The sample was peripheral blood. CDR3 in DNA: TGTGCCAGCAGCCAAGATAAATGGTTCGAGTCCCGCACCTCCTACGAGCAGTACTTC. Protein product: CASSQDKWFESRTSYEQYF.